The 11 T cell receptor beta chains in this list originate from one sample, sequenced in a study of beta chain features in type 1 diabetes. Regarding the study as a whole: Shortening that was moderate but significant affected the TCRB CDR3s of Type 1 diabetes patients in all four CD4+ subsets.

What these receptors recognize is not known. All of the isolated RNA was reverse transcribed, so expressed TCRB transcripts were sequenced. This table comes from immunoSEQ multiplex PCR, and its TCRdb copy is limited to in-frame clones, with some not included. Of more than 100,000 clones in the sample, under 30% were seen once. Source material: central memory CD4+ T cells from blood. All receptors come from a woman under 30 with type 1 diabetes.

This clone was recorded a few times. The rearrangement joins TRBV19 to TRBJ2-1; 9 bases fit TRBD2. CDR1 and CDR2 (germline): LNHDA, SQIVND (reference sequence). Unmatched junction bases numbered 15, after V lost 5 bases and J lost 10 bases. The CDR3 covers 16 residues. CDR3 loop: CASSFAPGLAGSEQFF. The CDR3 coding sequence is TGTGCCAGTAGTTTCGCCCCGGGACTAGCTGGATCGGAGCAGTTCTTC. Using reference TRBV19 and TRBJ2-1 for the parts outside the CDR3, the full variable domain is DGGITQSPKYLFRKEGQNVTLSCEQNLNHDAMYWYRQDPGQGLRLIYYSQIVNDFQKGDIAEGYSVSREKKESFPLTVTSAQKNPTAFYLCASSFAPGLAGSEQFFGPGTRLTVL.

The V and J genes are TRBV5-1 and TRBJ2-1; 9 bases map to TRBD1. Germline-derived CDR1 and CDR2 are SGHRS and YFSETQ. V shed 4 bases, J shed 7 bases, and the junction held 9 bases outside the gene matches. The CDR3 runs to 15 residues. The CDR3 here is CASSLGTGPWNEQFF. CDR3 sequence (DNA): TGCGCCAGCAGCCTTGGGACAGGGCCATGGAATGAGCAGTTCTTC.

The sample holds a few counts of this clone. A read error may account for a junction end that differs from germline. This chain links TRBV2 with TRBJ1-2; weak D call: TRBD1 (6 bases). Germline V gives CDR1 SNHLY, CDR2 FYNNEI. This CDR3 has 13 residues. CDR3 amino acids: CATSMTGSYGYTF. The CDR3 DNA is TGTGCCACCAGTATGACAGGATCCTATGGCTACACCTTC.

The sample holds a few counts of this clone. The chain has TRBV11-2 and TRBJ2-5; TRBD2 matches 7 bases. CDR1 and CDR2 (germline): SGHAT, FQNNGV. With V trimmed by 4 bases and J by 1 base, 9 bases remained unmatched. This CDR3 is 16 amino acids long. The CDR3 DNA follows: TGTGCCAGCAGCTCCGGAATCGGGAGGTCCCAAGAGACCCAGTACTTC. It translates to CASSSGIGRSQETQYF.

The J gene is TRBJ1-5, the V gene TRBV18, with unresolved D. Per the germline V gene, CDR1 is KGHSH and CDR2 is LQKENI. Between the trimmed V and J ends, which lost 4 bases and 1 base, there was a span of 5 bases. The length of the CDR3 is 13 residues. CDR3 nucleotide sequence: TGTGCCAGCTCACACTCCAGCAATCAGCCCCAGCATTTT. Its translation: CASSHSSNQPQHF.

This clone has more than one count but fewer than ten. The chain combines TRBV7-6 with TRBJ2-7; 7 nucleotides line up with TRBD1. The J segment lost 2 bases and the V segment lost 2 bases, leaving 6 bases of the junction unmatched. CDR1 and CDR2 (germline): SGHVS, FNYEAQ. There are 15 residues in the CDR3. Here the CDR3 reads CASSLSGTATYEQYF. The DNA for the CDR3 is TGTGCCAGCAGCTTATCCGGGACAGCAACCTACGAGCAGTACTTC.

This chain links TRBV11-3 with TRBJ1-1, with D maybe TRBD1 (6 bases). The germline V gene encodes CDR1 SGHNT and CDR2 YENEEA. V lost 4 bases and J lost 5, with 14 bases in between. The CDR3 consists of 14 residues. DNA for the CDR3: TGTGCCAGCAGCTCCTCCAGGGGCTGGACTGAAGCTTTCTTT. Amino acids: CASSSSRGWTEAFF.

This sequence joins TRBV4-1 and TRBJ2-1, with TRBD2 identical over 14 bases. The trim removed 4 bases at V and 8 bases at J, leaving 10 bases unmatched. Per germline, CDR1 MGHRA and CDR2 YSYEKL. The CDR3 covers 17 residues. The CDR3 loop is CASSPFGLAGGRDEQFF. As DNA, the CDR3 is TGCGCCAGCAGCCCGTTCGGACTAGCGGGAGGTCGTGATGAGCAGTTCTTC.

J is TRBJ2-5 and V is TRBV30; D not certain. With 6 bases removed from V and 1 base from J, the gap between germline ends came to 15 bases. This CDR3 region has 14 residues. Germline-derived CDR1 and CDR2 are GTSNPN and SVGIG (reference sequence). CDR3 sequence: CACNQLHSQETQYF. CDR3 coding DNA: TGTGCCTGCAATCAACTACACTCCCAAGAGACCCAGTACTTC.

The chain carries TRBV2 and TRBJ2-5; possibly TRBD2 for D (6 bases). The DNA matches TRBJ2-7 better at its end, which makes the J call doubtful. Germline V gene data show CDR1 as SNHLY and CDR2 as FYNNEI. The CDR3 has 13 amino acids. CDR3 sequence (DNA): TGTGCCAGCAAACCGGGAGTAGCTTACGAGCAGTACTTC. Protein: CASKPGVAYEQYF.

This rearrangement joins TRBV14 to TRBJ1-4; unclear D gene. This CDR3 has 14 amino acids. Trimming cost V 5 bases and J 5 bases, with 12 bases left between them. The V gene's germline CDR1 is SGHDN and CDR2 FVKESK. CDR3 coding DNA: TGTGCCAGCAGCAACAGACGGAGGAATGAAAAACTGTTTTTT. Translating it yields CASSNRRRNEKLFF.